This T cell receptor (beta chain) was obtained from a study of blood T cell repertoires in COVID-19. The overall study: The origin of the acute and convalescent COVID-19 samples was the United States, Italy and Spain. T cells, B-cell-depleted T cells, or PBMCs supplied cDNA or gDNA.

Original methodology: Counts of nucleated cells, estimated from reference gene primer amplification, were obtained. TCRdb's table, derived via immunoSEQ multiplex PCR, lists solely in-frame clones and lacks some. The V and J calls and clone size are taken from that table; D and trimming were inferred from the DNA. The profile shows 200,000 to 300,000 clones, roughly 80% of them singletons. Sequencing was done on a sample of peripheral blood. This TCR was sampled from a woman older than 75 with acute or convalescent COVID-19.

The CDR3 DNA sequence: TGTGCCAGCAGTTCGCTGGGGGCTGGGAATTCACCCCTCCACTTT. Encoded protein: CASSSLGAGNSPLHF. J is TRBJ1-6 and V is TRBV28, with D possibly matching TRBD1 (6 bases). V lost 4 bases, J lost 7 bases, and 14 bases lay in between. The germline V gene has CDR1 MDHEN and CDR2 SYDVKM. The CDR3 runs 15 residues.